Sequencing of this T cell receptor (beta chain) was carried out in a study of type 1 regulatory T cells (dated by TCRdb to the early 2020s). At the level of the whole study: An in vitro protocol by which a Tr1-enriched, alloantigen-specific CD4 T cell product named T-allo10 was generated was characterized in the study. T-allo10 was under clinical evaluation in patients with hematological malignancies receiving allogeneic hematopoietic stem cell transplantation. General conclusions and limits of the study: A more restricted TCR repertoire was observed in Tr1 cells than in non-Tr1 cells, and this restriction was interpreted in the study as alloantigen-induced clonal expansion.

This clonotype was seen a handful of times. Its cognate antigen has yet to be identified. Within one base of it there is no much larger clone, and no base qualities were kept. Reading the germline V gene gives CDR1 MNHEY and CDR2 SVGAGI. The CDR3 covers 16 residues, taking in both the cysteine and the phenylalanine. Just the 48-base CDR3 DNA is kept, in frame starting at base 1. V loses 4 bases of germline sequence and J loses 1 base, and the interval between the two ends is 17 bases. For sequencing, an Illumina MiSeq was employed. The raw public data were reprocessed by TCRdb itself: fastp quality trimming at Q25, MiXCR clonotype calling, in-frame beta chains only. When rows share a CDR3 protein, they turn into one entry using the most common DNA and genes. This sample holds tens of thousands of distinct CDR3 sequences; roughly 20% were observed only once. Around 8.1% of the sample is held by the ten biggest clonotypes.

The sample comprised cultured type 1 regulatory T (Tr1) cells, either the whole culture or a sorted fraction (not recorded which). What the cell subset or site label conveys for this sample: type 1 regulatory T cells sorted from the T-allo10 product. This receptor chain uses TRBV6-5 and TRBJ2-7, with the D gene not clear enough to name. This receptor was identified in a human donor in good health. The CDR3 here reads CASSSPGPTGSYEQYF. At the DNA level, the sequence is TGTGCCAGCAGTTCCCCCGGACCGACTGGTTCCTACGAGCAGTACTTC.